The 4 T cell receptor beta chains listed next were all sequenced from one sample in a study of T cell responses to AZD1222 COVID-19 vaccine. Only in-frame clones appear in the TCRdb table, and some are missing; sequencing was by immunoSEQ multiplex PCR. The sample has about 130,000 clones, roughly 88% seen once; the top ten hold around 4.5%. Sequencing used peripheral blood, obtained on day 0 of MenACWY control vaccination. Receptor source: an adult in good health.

The CDR3 loop reads CASSPQPENSPLHF. The CDR3 region has the DNA TGTGCCAGCTCACCACAGCCAGAGAATTCACCCCTCCACTTT. The chain has TRBV18 and TRBJ1-6; D unresolved. V was cut by 1 base and J by 7 bases, with 8 bases left in between. Looked up from germline, CDR1 is KGHSH and CDR2 is LQKENI. The CDR3 is 14 amino acids. Full variable domain (remainder filled in from reference TRBV18 and TRBJ1-6): NAGVMQNPRHLVRRRGQEARLRCSPMKGHSHVYWYRQLPEEGLKFMVYLQKENIIDESGMPKERFSAEFPKEGPSILRIQQVVRGDSAAYFCASSPQPENSPLHFGNGTRLTVT.

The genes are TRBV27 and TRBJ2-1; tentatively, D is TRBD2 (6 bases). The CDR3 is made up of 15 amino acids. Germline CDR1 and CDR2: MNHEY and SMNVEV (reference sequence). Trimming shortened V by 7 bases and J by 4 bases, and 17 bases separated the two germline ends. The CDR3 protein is CASTGRPGGYNEQFF. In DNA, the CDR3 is TGTGCCAGCACGGGAAGACCCGGGGGTTACAATGAGCAGTTCTTC.

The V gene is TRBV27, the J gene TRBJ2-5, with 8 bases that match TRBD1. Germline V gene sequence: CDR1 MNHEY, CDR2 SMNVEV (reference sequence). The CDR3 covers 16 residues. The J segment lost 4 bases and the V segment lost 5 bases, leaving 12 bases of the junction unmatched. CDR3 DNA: TGTGCCAGCAGTCCCGTAACAGGGGGAGCTCCAGAGACCCAGTACTTC. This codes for CASSPVTGGAPETQYF.

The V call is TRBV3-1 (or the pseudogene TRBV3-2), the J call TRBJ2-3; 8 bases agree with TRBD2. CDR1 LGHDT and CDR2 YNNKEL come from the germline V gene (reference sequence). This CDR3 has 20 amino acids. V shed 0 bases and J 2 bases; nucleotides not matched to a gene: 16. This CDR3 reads CASSQDKDDYRGGPTDTQYF. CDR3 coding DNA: TGTGCCAGCAGCCAAGATAAGGACGACTATCGGGGGGGCCCCACAGATACGCAGTATTTT.